This TCR beta chain came from a study of blood T cell repertoires in COVID-19. Background on the study: The analysed material was cDNA or gDNA that came from T cells, B-cell-depleted T cells, or PBMCs.

CDR1 and CDR2 (germline): SGHTA, FQGNSA. The CDR3 has 13 amino acids. V dropped 10 bases and J dropped 5; count of bases not matched to a gene: 8. Method: immunoSEQ multiplex PCR; TCRdb's copy keeps in-frame clones and lacks some. The sample has 200,000 to 300,000 clones, around 82% seen once; the top ten hold 3.6%. The sample consisted of PBMCs or T cells enriched from blood (not recorded which). The chain links TRBV7-2 to TRBJ2-1; 7 bases fit TRBD1. The receptor's source is a middle-aged woman who had been exposed to COVID-19. The CDR3 DNA follows: TGTGCCACCGGGACAGCGATTAACAATGAGCAGTTCTTC. Protein sequence: CATGTAINNEQFF. The entire variable domain, with the rest obtained from reference TRBV7-2 and TRBJ2-1, is as follows: GAGVSQSPSNKVTEKGKDVELRCDPISGHTALYWYRQSLGQGLEFLIYFQGNSAPDKSGLPSDRFSAERTGGSVSTLTIQRTQQEDSAVYLCATGTAINNEQFFGPGTRLTVL.